Following are 30 T cell receptor beta chains from one sample sequenced in a study of control samples from healthy donors and cancer patients. Assay used: immunoSEQ multiplex PCR; TCRdb lists only in-frame clones, some missing. The sample has around 140,000 clones, around 93% seen once. What was sequenced was blood. These receptors originate from a woman in her forties or fifties in good health.

The chain combines TRBV28 with TRBJ2-6; no clear D gene. Germline loops: CDR1 MDHEN, CDR2 SYDVKM. The CDR3 runs 15 residues. V was cut by 3 bases and J by 0 bases, with 6 bases left in between. The DNA of the CDR3 is TGTGCCAGCAGTTTGGTAGTCTCTGGGGCCAACGTCCTGACTTTC. This sequence encodes CASSLVVSGANVLTF.

V and J are TRBV7-2 and TRBJ1-6; D perhaps matches TRBD1 (6 bases). V was shortened by 1 base and J by 9 bases, with 13 bases between the two germline ends. Germline V gene data show CDR1 as SGHTA and CDR2 as FQGNSA. This CDR3 is 15 amino acids long. The CDR3 spells CASSLDGGQISPLHF. The CDR3 DNA reads TGTGCCAGCAGCTTAGACGGGGGGCAAATTTCACCCCTCCACTTT. Full variable domain (outside the CDR3, taken from reference TRBV7-2 and TRBJ1-6): GAGVSQSPSNKVTEKGKDVELRCDPISGHTALYWYRQSLGQGLEFLIYFQGNSAPDKSGLPSDRFSAERTGGSVSTLTIQRTQQEDSAVYLCASSLDGGQISPLHFGNGTRLTVT.

This chain links TRBV6-4 with TRBJ1-5, with D hard to call. The germline CDR1 and CDR2 sequences are MRHNA and SNTAGT. The ends were cut back, 5 bases at V and 3 bases at J, with 11 bases in the middle. The CDR3 totals 14 residues. The CDR3 bases are TGTGCCAGCAGTCAAGACACTAACAATCAGCCCCAGCATTTT. Translation gives CASSQDTNNQPQHF.

The V gene is TRBV18, the J gene TRBJ1-1; 8 positions match TRBD1. V shed 3 bases, J shed 5 bases, and the junction held 5 bases outside the gene matches. The CDR3 covers 14 residues. Germline values: CDR1 KGHSH, CDR2 LQKENI. This CDR3 reads CASSPFTGGTEAFF. The CDR3 bases are TGTGCCAGCTCACCCTTTACAGGGGGGACTGAAGCTTTCTTT.

The rearrangement uses TRBV5-4 and TRBJ2-1; 9 nucleotides agree with TRBD2. The CDR3 loop spans 14 amino acids. V trimming: 3 bases; J trimming: 5 bases; junction bases outside the gene matches: 3. Germline V gene sequence: CDR1 SGHNT, CDR2 YYREEE (reference sequence). The CDR3 here is CASSSTSGHNEQFF. DNA for the CDR3: TGTGCCAGCAGCTCGACTAGCGGACACAATGAGCAGTTCTTC.

The J gene is TRBJ2-1, the V gene TRBV19; tentative D call: TRBD2 (5 bases). This CDR3 contains 16 residues. Germline loops: CDR1 LNHDA, CDR2 SQIVND (reference sequence). V was pared by 2 bases and J by 6 bases, with 17 bases between. The CDR3 is CASSILRGPGSNEQFF. Here the CDR3 DNA reads TGTGCCAGTAGTATACTTCGCGGGCCCGGCTCCAATGAGCAGTTCTTC.

This chain joins TRBV6-1 and TRBJ1-5; a weak D match, TRBD1 (5 bases). V was clipped by 2 bases and J by 2 bases, with 16 bases between them. The V gene's germline CDR1 is MNHNS and CDR2 SASEGT. The CDR3 is 17 amino acids. CDR3 region: CASSERVGVGGNQPQHF. CDR3 nucleotides: TGTGCCAGCAGTGAAAGAGTGGGGGTGGGTGGCAATCAGCCCCAGCATTTT.

This clone was recorded only once. A junction boundary mismatches the germline segment, possibly from a read error. The chain uses TRBV6-1 and TRBJ1-2, with D maybe TRBD1 (5 bases). This CDR3 has 11 residues. Per the germline V gene, CDR1 is MNHNS and CDR2 is SASEGT. The CDR3 bases are TGTGCCAGCAGTGAATGGGCAGGGAACTTCTTC. Residues: CASSEWAGNFF.

The sample holds one count of this clone. Here the CDR3 reads CASSETGGTEAFF. CDR3 in DNA: TGTGCCAGTAGTGAGACGGGGGGGACTGAAGCTTTCTTT. The J gene is TRBJ1-1, the V gene TRBV19, with D perhaps TRBD1 (5 bases). This CDR3 has 13 amino acids. The V gene's germline CDR1 is LNHDA and CDR2 SQIVND (reference sequence). V was clipped by 5 bases and J by 5 bases, with 12 bases between them.

V and J are TRBV30 and TRBJ1-2; a weak D match, TRBD1 (6 bases). This CDR3 is 16 amino acids long. Looked up from germline, CDR1 is GTSNPN and CDR2 is SVGIG (reference sequence). V was trimmed by 0 bases and J by 3 bases, leaving 17 bases between them. CDR3 bases: TGTGCCTGGAGTGTACAGGGCGCCCAAAACTACTATGGCTACACCTTC. Amino acids: CAWSVQGAQNYYGYTF.

The V call is TRBV5-6, the J call TRBJ2-7, with D tentatively TRBD2 (6 bases). From germline, CDR1 is SGHDT and CDR2 YYEEEE. Trimming left V 4 bases short and J 2 bases short, with 13 bases between. The CDR3 is 14 amino acids. For the CDR3, the DNA is TGTGCCAGCAGCGGGGGACTCTCTACCTACGAGCAGTACTTC. Translating it yields CASSGGLSTYEQYF.

This chain links TRBV13 with TRBJ1-5; D ambiguous. Trimming stripped 4 bases from V and 4 bases from J, with 11 bases between. CDR1 is PRHDT, CDR2 FYEKMQ, per germline (reference sequence). The CDR3 runs to 14 residues. CDR3 sequence (DNA): TGTGCCAGCAGCTCCCGGTCTGGAAATCAGCCCCAGCATTTT. As protein: CASSSRSGNQPQHF.

This sequence joins TRBV4-1 and TRBJ1-5; the D is unclear. V shed 0 bases and J shed 7 bases, with 16 bases lying between them. Germline assignment: CDR1 MGHRA and CDR2 YSYEKL. The CDR3 extends over 16 amino acids. In DNA form, the CDR3 reads TGCGCCAGCAGCCAAGAAGGCGGGGAGGCGTGGCAGCCCCAGCATTTT. Translation: CASSQEGGEAWQPQHF.

In nucleotides, the CDR3 is TGTGCCTGGAGTAGGGGGTTGCTGGGGGCTTCTGGAAACACCATATATTTT. This codes for CAWSRGLLGASGNTIYF. The gene calls are TRBV30 and TRBJ1-3; D possibly corresponds to TRBD1 (6 bases). V was clipped by 2 bases and J by 1 base, with 18 bases between them. CDR1 and CDR2 from the germline V gene are GTSNPN and SVGIG (reference sequence). The CDR3 is 17 amino acids.

V usage is TRBV27 and J usage is TRBJ2-1; TRBD2 matches at 15 bases. Germline trimming cut 7 bases from V and 7 bases from J; bases unmatched to any gene: 8. Germline V CDR1 and CDR2: MNHEY, SMNVEV (reference sequence). The CDR3 extends over 16 amino acids. The CDR3 bases are TGTGCCAGCAACCAACTTGGACTAGCGGGAGGGAATGAGCAGTTCTTC. Protein product: CASNQLGLAGGNEQFF.

J is TRBJ1-5 and V is TRBV28, with 9 bases matching TRBD1. The trim removed 7 bases at V and 7 bases at J, leaving 8 bases unmatched. Germline assignment: CDR1 MDHEN and CDR2 SYDVKM. There are 14 residues in the CDR3. Here the CDR3 reads CASTLTGGGQPQHF. In DNA form, the CDR3 reads TGTGCCAGCACCTTGACAGGGGGTGGGCAGCCCCAGCATTTT.

This chain joins TRBV7-9 and TRBJ1-6; no firm D call. CDR3 length equals 15 residues. V lost 2 bases and J 6 bases, leaving 11 bases between the germline ends. Germline CDR1 and CDR2: SEHNR and FQNEAQ (reference sequence). CDR3 amino acids: CASSLSDSFNSPLHF. In DNA form, the CDR3 reads TGTGCCAGCAGCTTATCCGACTCTTTTAATTCACCCCTCCACTTT.

This clone was recorded only once. The chain recombines TRBV5-4 with TRBJ1-1; D might be TRBD1 (5 bases). Per the germline V gene, CDR1 is SGHNT and CDR2 is YYREEE (reference sequence). The CDR3 contains 14 residues. The germline V and J ends were trimmed by 1 base and 0 bases, with 7 bases remaining between them. CDR3 coding DNA: TGTGCCAGCAGCTTGCGGGGCATGAACACTGAAGCTTTCTTT. Translated: CASSLRGMNTEAFF.

The chain combines TRBV2 with TRBJ1-1, with TRBD1 identical over 8 bases. Looked up from germline, CDR1 is SNHLY and CDR2 is FYNNEI. V lost 5 bases and J lost 11; bases outside the gene matches: 7. CDR3 size: 12 residues. The CDR3 coding sequence is TGTGCCAGCAGTCTCGGACAGGGCGGTGCTTTCTTT. It encodes CASSLGQGGAFF.

The chain combines TRBV7-6 with TRBJ1-2; D may be TRBD1 (5 bases). Trimming took off 1 base at V and 7 bases at J, with 10 bases between the two ends. CDR1 is SGHVS and CDR2 is FNYEAQ in the germline V gene. The CDR3 is made up of 13 amino acids. The DNA of the CDR3 is TGTGCCAGCAGCTTAGACGCAGGGACTGGCTACACCTTC. Its protein product is CASSLDAGTGYTF.

The rearrangement links TRBV19 to TRBJ1-2; D possibly corresponds to TRBD1 (5 bases). The germline V gene has CDR1 LNHDA and CDR2 SQIVND (reference sequence). The ends were cut back, 4 bases at V and 8 bases at J, with 17 bases in the middle. The CDR3 sequence is 14 residues long. The CDR3 region is CASSTPDRTRGYTF. Written as DNA, the CDR3 is TGTGCCAGTAGTACCCCAGACAGAACTCGGGGCTACACCTTC.

A few counts support this clone. The V gene is TRBV5-1, the J gene TRBJ2-5; 9 bases agree with TRBD2. V lost 6 bases and J lost 5; bases outside the gene matches: 20. This CDR3 is built from 18 residues. Germline assignment: CDR1 SGHRS and CDR2 YFSETQ. CDR3 bases: TGCGCCAGCACCCAGAAGGAGGATAGCGGGGGTAGCGGGGAGACCCAGTACTTC. Protein: CASTQKEDSGGSGETQYF.

This clone has just one count. CDR3 sequence: CASSLISGGSTDTQYF. The DNA of the CDR3 is TGTGCCAGCAGTTTAATAAGCGGGGGTAGCACAGATACGCAGTATTTT. The chain joins TRBV28 to TRBJ2-3; 8 nucleotides line up with TRBD2. Unmatched junction bases numbered 4, after V lost 2 bases and J lost 0 bases. CDR3 length: 16 amino acids. Germline V gene lookup returns CDR1 MDHEN and CDR2 SYDVKM.

The genes are TRBV28 and TRBJ2-1; either TRBD1 or TRBD2 may fit D (6 bases each). Deletions cut 6 bases from V and 6 bases from J, with 15 bases between. CDR3 length equals 14 residues. Per the germline V gene, CDR1 is MDHEN and CDR2 is SYDVKM. The CDR3 sequence is CASSPVGGFNEQFF. CDR3 sequence (DNA): TGTGCCAGCAGCCCAGTGGGGGGCTTCAATGAGCAGTTCTTC. Variable domain in full (rest from reference TRBV28 and TRBJ2-1): DVKVTQSSRYLVKRTGEKVFLECVQDMDHENMFWYRQDPGLGLRLIYFSYDVKMKEKGDIPEGYSVSREKKERFSLILESASTNQTSMYLCASSPVGGFNEQFFGPGTRLTVL.

The V gene is TRBV6-5, the J gene TRBJ2-5; 7 bases align to TRBD2. J gave up 6 bases and V 4 bases, and 8 bases lay outside the gene matches. CDR3 length equals 14 residues. Germline V lookup: CDR1 MNHEY, CDR2 SVGAGI. DNA for the CDR3: TGTGCCAGCAGTTCAGGGAGGGAGCGGAAGACCCAGTACTTC. It codes for CASSSGRERKTQYF.

The rearrangement uses TRBV5-6 and TRBJ2-3; 7 positions match TRBD1. After removal of 4 bases from V and 6 bases from J, the junction contained 8 bases not matched to a gene. This CDR3 spans 14 amino acids. Germline assignment: CDR1 SGHDT and CDR2 YYEEEE. Here the CDR3 reads CASSRNRGEDTQYF. The CDR3 nucleotides are TGTGCCAGCAGCCGGAACAGGGGAGAGGATACGCAGTATTTT.

The chain joins TRBV28 to TRBJ1-1, with unresolved D. V shed 2 bases and J shed 4 bases, with 5 bases lying between them. Germline V gives CDR1 MDHEN, CDR2 SYDVKM. The CDR3 sequence is 12 residues long. The chain's CDR3 is CASSLKRTEAFF. Written as DNA, the CDR3 is TGTGCCAGCAGTTTAAAACGCACTGAAGCTTTCTTT.

V gene TRBV10-2 combines with J gene TRBJ1-6; D gene unclear. The CDR3 length is 16 residues. Germline lookup yields CDR1 WSHSY and CDR2 SAAADI. The ends were cut back, 0 bases at V and 0 bases at J, with 6 bases in the middle. Here the CDR3 DNA reads TGCGCCAGCAGTGAGTCCGGGTTCTCCTATAATTCACCCCTCCACTTT. It specifies CASSESGFSYNSPLHF.

V and J are TRBV4-1 and TRBJ2-7, with D possibly being TRBD1 (5 bases). V lost 4 bases, J lost 5 bases, and 15 bases lay in between. The CDR3 sequence is 14 residues long. Germline CDR1 reads MGHRA; CDR2 reads YSYEKL. The CDR3 sequence is CASSLLWGEDEQYF. CDR3 coding DNA: TGCGCCAGCAGCCTGTTGTGGGGCGAGGACGAGCAGTACTTC.

The chain joins TRBV6-5 to TRBJ2-7; D uncertain. This CDR3 is built from 13 residues. Trimming pared 4 bases from V and 2 bases from J, leaving 9 bases between. Germline V gene data show CDR1 as MNHEY and CDR2 as SVGAGI. The DNA for the CDR3 is TGTGCCAGCAGTTTGAAAGGTCCCTACGAGCAGTACTTC. It specifies CASSLKGPYEQYF.